The T cell receptor beta chain described here comes from a study of cytomegalovirus exposure and HLA in healthy donors. The CDR3 is 12 residues long. Trimming pared 8 bases from V and 3 bases from J, leaving 7 bases between. From germline, CDR1 is MNHEY and CDR2 SVGAGI. The PCR was carried out with 60 Vbeta primers and 13 Jbeta primers. The protocol was immunoSEQ multiplex PCR, while the TCRdb copy is restricted to in-frame clones and leaves out a portion. The sample holds tens of thousands of clones; roughly 69% are singletons and the top ten take 6.5% to 7.5%. This clone was seen just once. The V and J genes are TRBV6-5 and TRBJ2-2; D remains ambiguous. Material for sequencing was PBMCs. The receptor's source is a woman in her forties or fifties in good health and CMV-seropositive. CDR3 nucleotide sequence: TGTGCCAGCCTTCAGTACACCGGGGAGCTGTTTTTT. As protein: CASLQYTGELFF.